This TCR beta chain was found in a study of cytomegalovirus exposure and HLA in healthy donors. Study results and limitations: The classifier reportedly diagnosed cytomegalovirus status with high specificity and sensitivity.

Generated by immunoSEQ multiplex PCR, the TCRdb table keeps only in-frame clones and is missing some. Of 100,000 to 150,000 clones listed, 75% to 90% are singletons. As regards this clone: The antigen remains undetermined.

The receptor comes from a young woman in good health and CMV-seronegative. The source material was PBMCs.

The CDR3 nucleotides read TGCGCCAGCAGACGGGAGGGATCCTACGAGCAGTACTTC. Translating it yields CASRREGSYEQYF. The chain is built from TRBV10-2 and TRBJ2-7; TRBD2 matches 8 bases. The V gene's germline CDR1 is WSHSY and CDR2 SAAADI. The junction had 2 bases not matched to a gene; V was cut back by 6 bases and J by 1 base. This CDR3 has 13 amino acids.